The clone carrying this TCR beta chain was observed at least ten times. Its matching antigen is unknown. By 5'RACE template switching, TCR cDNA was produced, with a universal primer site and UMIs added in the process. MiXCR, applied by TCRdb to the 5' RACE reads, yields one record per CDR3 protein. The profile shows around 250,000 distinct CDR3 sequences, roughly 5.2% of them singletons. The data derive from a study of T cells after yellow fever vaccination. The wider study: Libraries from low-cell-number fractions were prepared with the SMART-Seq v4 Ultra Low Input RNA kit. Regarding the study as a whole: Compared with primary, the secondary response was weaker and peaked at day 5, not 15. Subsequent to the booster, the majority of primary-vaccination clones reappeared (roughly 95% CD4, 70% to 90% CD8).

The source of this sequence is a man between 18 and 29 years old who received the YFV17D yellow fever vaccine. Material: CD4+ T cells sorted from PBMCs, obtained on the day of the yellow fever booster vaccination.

This CDR3 is CASSPHQGAYEQYF. The DNA for the CDR3 is TGTGCCAGCTCACCGCATCAGGGGGCCTACGAGCAGTACTTC. V is TRBV18 and J is TRBJ2-7; 7 nucleotides match TRBD1. The CDR3 is 14 residues long. In germline, CDR1 is KGHSH, CDR2 LQKENI. With 3 bases clipped from V and 2 bases from J, the junction kept 4 bases outside the gene matches.